This is a list of T cell receptor beta chains from one sample in a study of shared clonotypes between healthy human individuals. Clones were sequenced by immunoSEQ multiplex PCR, and TCRdb holds only the in-frame ones, with some missing. Among approximately 810,000 clones listed, nearly 95% were seen once. The specimen sequenced was naive CD8+ T cells sorted from blood. All receptors derive from a man under 40 in good health. Both conserved end residues are part of each CDR3. Fields, in order: D gene, J gene, V gene, CDR3 protein, CDR3 DNA. A D gene is named only where the DNA matches it firmly.

-	TRBJ2-7	TRBV4-1	CASSQMGLREQYF	TGCGCCAGCAGCCAAATGGGTCTTAGGGAGCAGTACTTC
-	TRBJ2-5	TRBV11-1	CASSSPTEMETQYF	TGTGCCAGCAGCTCACCTACAGAGATGGAGACCCAGTACTTC
-	TRBJ2-1	TRBV9	CASSVGADGLDNEQFF	TGTGCCAGCAGCGTAGGGGCTGACGGATTGGACAATGAGCAGTTCTTC
-	TRBJ2-1	TRBV10-3	CAISGSEYNEQFF	TGTGCCATCAGCGGGAGTGAATACAATGAGCAGTTCTTC
-	TRBJ2-7	TRBV29-1	CSVKTSYRLYEQYF	TGCAGCGTTAAAACGAGCTACCGCCTCTACGAGCAGTACTTC
-	TRBJ2-2	TRBV5-6	CASSLATGELFF	TGTGCCAGCAGCTTGGCTACCGGGGAGCTGTTTTTT
-	TRBJ2-2	TRBV18	CASSPRARMDNTGELFF	TGTGCCAGCTCACCACGAGCCCGTATGGACAACACCGGGGAGCTGTTTTTT
-	TRBJ2-1	TRBV11-3	CASSPREYNEQFF	TGTGCCAGCAGCCCCCGGGAGTACAATGAGCAGTTCTTC
-	TRBJ2-1	TRBV6-1	CASSEPYGGGTYNEQFF	TGTGCCAGCAGTGAACCGTATGGTGGGGGTACCTACAATGAGCAGTTCTTC
-	TRBJ2-5	TRBV19	CASSISSGVQETQYF	TGTGCCAGTAGTATTTCCAGCGGAGTCCAAGAGACCCAGTACTTC
-	TRBJ2-3	TRBV7-2	CASSSRTNTQYF	TGTGCCAGCAGCTCCCGAACAAATACGCAGTATTTT
-	TRBJ1-1	TRBV10-3	CAISESWTAGMNTEAFF	TGTGCCATCAGTGAGTCTTGGACGGCGGGAATGAACACTGAAGCTTTCTTT
-	TRBJ2-7	TRBV19	CASSIWTAGSGTYEQYF	TGTGCCAGTAGTATATGGACCGCAGGGAGCGGAACATACGAGCAGTACTTC
TRBD2	TRBJ2-3	TRBV9	CASSSGTSGTDTQYF	TGTGCCAGCAGTAGCGGGACTAGCGGGACAGATACGCAGTATTTT
-	TRBJ1-5	TRBV27	CASSGLRDPYQPQHF	TGTGCCAGCAGTGGACTCCGGGACCCTTATCAGCCCCAGCATTTT
TRBD2	TRBJ2-5	TRBV27	CASRSYPSGPQETQYF	TGTGCCAGCAGATCCTATCCTAGCGGGCCCCAAGAGACCCAGTACTTC
-	TRBJ2-1	TRBV11-2	CASSLDRTRVVNEQFF	TGTGCCAGCAGCTTAGATAGGACGAGGGTTGTAAATGAGCAGTTCTTC
TRBD1	TRBJ2-7	TRBV28	CASSFRRQGWSEQYF	TGTGCCAGCAGTTTCAGGCGACAGGGATGGAGCGAGCAGTACTTC
TRBD2	TRBJ2-1	TRBV29-1	CSVEDSGLAFNEQFF	TGCAGCGTTGAAGATTCGGGACTAGCCTTCAATGAGCAGTTCTTC
-	TRBJ2-1	TRBV15	CATRDYSGNEQFF	TGTGCCACCAGGGACTATTCGGGCAATGAGCAGTTCTTC
-	TRBJ2-1	TRBV6-5	CASSYGDSSYNEQFF	TGTGCCAGCAGTTATGGGGATAGCTCCTACAATGAGCAGTTCTTC
-	TRBJ1-1	TRBV9	CASSVWGDTEAFF	TGTGCCAGCAGCGTATGGGGAGACACTGAAGCTTTCTTT
-	TRBJ2-2	TRBV19	CASSILGDTGELFF	TGTGCCAGTAGTATCCTAGGGGACACCGGGGAGCTGTTTTTT
-	TRBJ2-1	TRBV12-2	CASRLGSFGGDEGVFAGPYNEQFF	TGTGCAAGTCGCTTAGGAAGTTTTGGGGGCGACGAAGGTGTTTTTGCGGGACCCTACAATGAGCAGTTCTTC